This T cell receptor (beta chain) was found in a study of blood T cell repertoires in COVID-19. The wider study: Samples came from the United States, Italy and Spain, spanning acute and convalescent COVID-19. PBMCs, B-cell-depleted T cells, or T cells were the source of the cDNA or gDNA that made up the material.

During active infection, Seattle patients enrolled and were then monitored through disease. Germline-derived CDR1 and CDR2 are MGHDK and SYGVNS. With 3 bases clipped from V and 5 bases from J, the junction kept 16 bases outside the gene matches. The CDR3 sequence is 18 residues long. Original analysis: Estimates of nucleated cell counts were drawn from the amplification of reference gene primers. Using immunoSEQ multiplex PCR, the repertoire was profiled, and TCRdb retains in-frame clones only, with some absent. V and J calls and clone size come straight from that table; D and trimming were deduced from the DNA. The sample includes approximately 300,000 clones, around 90% of them seen just once.

The chain uses TRBV25-1 and TRBJ1-3; 7 positions match TRBD1. The specimen sequenced was peripheral blood. The origin of this receptor is a woman aged 40 to 50 with COVID-19, enrolled during active disease. The CDR3 DNA reads as TGTGCCAGCAGTGATCCTCATACCGGACAGGACATTAGAAACACCATATATTTT. This translates into CASSDPHTGQDIRNTIYF.